This TCR beta chain was sequenced in a study of neoadjuvant anti-PD-1 for oral cavity cancer. Sequenced by immunoSEQ multiplex PCR; TCRdb stores in-frame clones only, minus some. This table has under 85,000 clones, roughly 80% appearing once. Patients had newly diagnosed, untreated stage II-IVA oral cavity squamous cell carcinoma. The CDR3 spans 14 residues. Germline V lookup: CDR1 KGHSH, CDR2 LQKENI. With 9 bases removed from V and 0 bases from J, the gap between germline ends came to 11 bases. The gene calls are TRBV18 and TRBJ2-2; D gene uncertain. The sequence derives from a person aged 35-80 years with oral cavity squamous cell carcinoma. The sample in question was PBMCs, obtained before nivolumab (anti-PD-1) treatment. The CDR3 bases are TGTGCCAGTTGCTCGCGGACGAACACCGGGGAGCTGTTTTTT. Amino acid sequence: CASCSRTNTGELFF.